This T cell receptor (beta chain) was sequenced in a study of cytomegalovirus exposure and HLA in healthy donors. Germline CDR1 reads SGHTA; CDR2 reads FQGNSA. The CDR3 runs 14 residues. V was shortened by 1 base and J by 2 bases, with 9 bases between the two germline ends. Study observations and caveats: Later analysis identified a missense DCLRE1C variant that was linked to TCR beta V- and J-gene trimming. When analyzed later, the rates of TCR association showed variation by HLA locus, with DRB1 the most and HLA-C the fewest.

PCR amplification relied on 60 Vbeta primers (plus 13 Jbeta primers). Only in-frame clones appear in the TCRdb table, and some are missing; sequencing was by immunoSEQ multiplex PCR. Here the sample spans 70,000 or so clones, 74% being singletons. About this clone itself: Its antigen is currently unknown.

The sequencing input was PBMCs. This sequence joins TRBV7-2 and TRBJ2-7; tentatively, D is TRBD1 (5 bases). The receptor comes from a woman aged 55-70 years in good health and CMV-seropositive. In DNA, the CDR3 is TGTGCCAGCAGCTTAGGACAGCGAACCTACGAGCAGTACTTC. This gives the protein CASSLGQRTYEQYF.